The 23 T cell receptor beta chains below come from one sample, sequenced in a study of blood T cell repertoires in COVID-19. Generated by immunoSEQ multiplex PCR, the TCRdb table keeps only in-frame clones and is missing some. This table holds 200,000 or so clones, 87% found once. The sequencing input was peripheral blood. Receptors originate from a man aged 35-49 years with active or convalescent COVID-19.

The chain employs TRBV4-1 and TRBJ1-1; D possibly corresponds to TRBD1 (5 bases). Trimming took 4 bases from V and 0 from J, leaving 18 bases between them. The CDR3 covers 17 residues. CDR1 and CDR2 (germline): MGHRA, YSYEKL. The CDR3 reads CASSLSGGTALNTEAFF. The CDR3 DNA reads TGCGCCAGCAGCCTCTCTGGAGGGACGGCATTGAACACTGAAGCTTTCTTT.

This chain's CDR3 is CASSPISSYNEQFF. In nucleotides, the CDR3 is TGTGCCAGCAGTCCAATTAGCTCCTACAATGAGCAGTTCTTC. The chain uses TRBV6-5 and TRBJ2-1; D is undetermined. V was cut by 5 bases and J by 0 bases, with 8 bases left in between. CDR1 and CDR2 from the germline V gene are MNHEY and SVGAGI. The CDR3 is made up of 14 amino acids.

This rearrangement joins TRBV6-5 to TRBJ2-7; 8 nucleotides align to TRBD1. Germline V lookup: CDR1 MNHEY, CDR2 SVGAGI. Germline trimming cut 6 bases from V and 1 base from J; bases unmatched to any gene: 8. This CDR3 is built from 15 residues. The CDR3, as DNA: TGTGCCAGCAGATGGACAGGGCTTGGATCCTACGAGCAGTACTTC. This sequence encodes CASRWTGLGSYEQYF.

As DNA, the CDR3 is TGCGCCAGCAGCTTGTCACTAGCGGGGTCCTACAATGAGCAGTTCTTC. Amino acid sequence: CASSLSLAGSYNEQFF. The V gene is TRBV5-1, the J gene TRBJ2-1, with TRBD2 identical over 10 bases. V dropped 1 base and J dropped 1; count of bases not matched to a gene: 2. CDR1 and CDR2 (germline): SGHRS, YFSETQ. This CDR3 region has 16 residues.

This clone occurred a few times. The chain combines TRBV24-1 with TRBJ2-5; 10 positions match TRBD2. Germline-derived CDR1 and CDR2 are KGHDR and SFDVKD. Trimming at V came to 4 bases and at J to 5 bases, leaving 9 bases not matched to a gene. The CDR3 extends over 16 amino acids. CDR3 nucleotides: TGTGCCACCAGTGAGAAAGCGGGGGGGCCGGAGGAGACCCAGTACTTC. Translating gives CATSEKAGGPEETQYF.

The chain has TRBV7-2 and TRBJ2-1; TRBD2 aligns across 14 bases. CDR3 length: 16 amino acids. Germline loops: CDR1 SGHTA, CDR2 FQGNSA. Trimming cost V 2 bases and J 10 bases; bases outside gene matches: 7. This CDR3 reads CASSLSGLAGEKEQFF. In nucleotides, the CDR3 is TGTGCCAGCAGCTTATCGGGACTAGCGGGAGAGAAAGAGCAGTTCTTC.

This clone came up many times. The CDR3 sequence: CASSWGQTYQPQHF. The CDR3 region has the DNA TGTGCCAGCAGTTGGGGACAGACTTATCAGCCCCAGCATTTT. V usage is TRBV28 and J usage is TRBJ1-5, with 7 bases aligning to TRBD1. The junction had 5 bases not matched to a gene; V was cut back by 4 bases and J by 5 bases. Per germline, CDR1 MDHEN and CDR2 SYDVKM. This CDR3 spans 14 amino acids. The whole variable domain, remainder taken from reference TRBV28 and TRBJ1-5, is DVKVTQSSRYLVKRTGEKVFLECVQDMDHENMFWYRQDPGLGLRLIYFSYDVKMKEKGDIPEGYSVSREKKERFSLILESASTNQTSMYLCASSWGQTYQPQHFGDGTRLSIL.

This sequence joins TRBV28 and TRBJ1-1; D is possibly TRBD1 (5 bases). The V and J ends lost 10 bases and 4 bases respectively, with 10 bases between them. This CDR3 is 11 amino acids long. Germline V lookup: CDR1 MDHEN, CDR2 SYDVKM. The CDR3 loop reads CATETVTEAFF. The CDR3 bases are TGTGCCACTGAGACAGTCACTGAAGCTTTCTTT.

CDR3 protein: CASTGQIQETQYF. CDR3 in DNA: TGTGCCAGCACGGGACAAATCCAAGAGACCCAGTACTTC. J is TRBJ2-5 and V is TRBV27, with D possibly matching TRBD1 (6 bases). The germline V and J ends were trimmed by 7 bases and 1 base, with 10 bases remaining between them. Germline V gives CDR1 MNHEY, CDR2 SMNVEV (reference sequence). The CDR3 runs 13 residues.

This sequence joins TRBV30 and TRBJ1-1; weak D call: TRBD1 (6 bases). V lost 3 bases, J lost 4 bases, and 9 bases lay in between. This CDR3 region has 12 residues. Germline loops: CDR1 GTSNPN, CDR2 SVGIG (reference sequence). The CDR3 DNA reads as TGTGCCTGGAGCTGGGGGCCCACTGAAGCTTTCTTT. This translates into CAWSWGPTEAFF.

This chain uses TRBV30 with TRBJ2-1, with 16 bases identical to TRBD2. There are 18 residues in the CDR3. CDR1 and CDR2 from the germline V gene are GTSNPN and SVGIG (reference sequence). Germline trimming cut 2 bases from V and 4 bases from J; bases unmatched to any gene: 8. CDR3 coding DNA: TGTGCCTGGAGTTCCCTGGGGACTAGCGGGGGGGATTACAATGAGCAGTTCTTC. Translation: CAWSSLGTSGGDYNEQFF.

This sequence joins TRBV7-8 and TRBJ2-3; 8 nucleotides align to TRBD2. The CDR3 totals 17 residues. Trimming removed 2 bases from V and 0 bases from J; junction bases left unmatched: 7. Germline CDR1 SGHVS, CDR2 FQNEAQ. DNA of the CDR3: TGTGCCAGCAGCTTACCGGGAGGGCCCACTAGCACAGATACGCAGTATTTT. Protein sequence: CASSLPGGPTSTDTQYF.

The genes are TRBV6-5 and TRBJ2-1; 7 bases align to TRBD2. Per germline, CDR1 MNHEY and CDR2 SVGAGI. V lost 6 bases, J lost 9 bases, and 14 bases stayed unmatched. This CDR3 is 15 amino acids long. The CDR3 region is CASSPPRGRAPEQFF. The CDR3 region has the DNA TGTGCCAGCAGCCCCCCTCGTGGGAGGGCCCCTGAGCAGTTCTTC.

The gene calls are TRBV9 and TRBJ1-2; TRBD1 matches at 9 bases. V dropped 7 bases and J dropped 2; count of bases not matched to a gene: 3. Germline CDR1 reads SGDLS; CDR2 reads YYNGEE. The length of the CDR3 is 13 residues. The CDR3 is CASWGQGNYGYTF. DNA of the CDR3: TGTGCCAGCTGGGGACAGGGAAACTATGGCTACACCTTC.

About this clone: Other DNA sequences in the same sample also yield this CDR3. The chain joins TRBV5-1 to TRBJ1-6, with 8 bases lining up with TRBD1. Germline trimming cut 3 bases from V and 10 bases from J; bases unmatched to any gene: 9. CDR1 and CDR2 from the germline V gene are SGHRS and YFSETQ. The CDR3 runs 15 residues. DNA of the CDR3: TGCGCCAGCAGCTACTCCGGGACAGGTGACTCACCCCTCCACTTT. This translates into CASSYSGTGDSPLHF. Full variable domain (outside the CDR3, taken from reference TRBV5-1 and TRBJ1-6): KAGVTQTPRYLIKTRGQQVTLSCSPISGHRSVSWYQQTPGQGLQFLFEYFSETQRNKGNFPGRFSGRQFSNSRSEMNVSTLELGDSALYLCASSYSGTGDSPLHFGNGTRLTVT.

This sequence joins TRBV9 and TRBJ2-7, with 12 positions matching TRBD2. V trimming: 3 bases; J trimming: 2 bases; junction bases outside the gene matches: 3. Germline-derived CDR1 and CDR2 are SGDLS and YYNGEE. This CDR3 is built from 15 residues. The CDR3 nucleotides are TGTGCCAGCAGCGAGACTAGCGGGGGTACCTACGAGCAGTACTTC. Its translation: CASSETSGGTYEQYF.

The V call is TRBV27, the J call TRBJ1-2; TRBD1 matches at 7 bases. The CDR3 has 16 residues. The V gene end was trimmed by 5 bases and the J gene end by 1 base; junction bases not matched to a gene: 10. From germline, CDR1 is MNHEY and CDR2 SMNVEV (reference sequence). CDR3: CASSPRTGSFNYGYTF. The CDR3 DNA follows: TGTGCCAGCAGTCCAAGGACAGGTAGTTTTAACTATGGCTACACCTTC.

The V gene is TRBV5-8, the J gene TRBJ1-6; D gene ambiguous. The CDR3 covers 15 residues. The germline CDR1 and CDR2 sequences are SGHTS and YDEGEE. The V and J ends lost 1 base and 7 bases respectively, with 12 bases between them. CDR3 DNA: TGTGCCAGCAGCTTGTATCGCGGGGTAAATTCACCCCTCCACTTT. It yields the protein CASSLYRGVNSPLHF. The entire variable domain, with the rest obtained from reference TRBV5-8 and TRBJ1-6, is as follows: EAGVTQSPTHLIKTRGQQATLRCSPISGHTSVYWYQQALGLGLQFLLWYDEGEERNRGNFPPRFSGRQFPNYSSELNVNALELEDSALYLCASSLYRGVNSPLHFGNGTRLTVT.

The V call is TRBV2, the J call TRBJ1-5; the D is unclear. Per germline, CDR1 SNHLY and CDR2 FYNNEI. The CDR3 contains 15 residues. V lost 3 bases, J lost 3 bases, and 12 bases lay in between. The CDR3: CASSDGQHPNQPQHF. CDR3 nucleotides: TGTGCCAGCAGTGATGGCCAACACCCCAATCAGCCCCAGCATTTT.

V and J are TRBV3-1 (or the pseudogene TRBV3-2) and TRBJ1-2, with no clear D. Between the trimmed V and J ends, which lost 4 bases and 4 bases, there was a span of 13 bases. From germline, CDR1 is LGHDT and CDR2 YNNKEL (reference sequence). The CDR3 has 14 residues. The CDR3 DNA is TGTGCCAGCAGCCGCGAAGACGGAGTCTATGGCTACACCTTC. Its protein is CASSREDGVYGYTF.

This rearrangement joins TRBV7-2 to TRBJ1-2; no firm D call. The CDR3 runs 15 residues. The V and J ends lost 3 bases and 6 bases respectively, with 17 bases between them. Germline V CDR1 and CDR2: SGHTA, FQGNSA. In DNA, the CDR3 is TGTGCCAGCAGCTTGGAGGGTTTAATAGTGGATGGCTACACCTTC. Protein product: CASSLEGLIVDGYTF.

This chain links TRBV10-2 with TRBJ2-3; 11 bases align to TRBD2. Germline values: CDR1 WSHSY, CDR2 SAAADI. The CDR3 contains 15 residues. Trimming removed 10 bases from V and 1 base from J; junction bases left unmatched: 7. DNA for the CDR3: TGCGCCACGGGTAGCGGGGGGGCCGGCACAGATACGCAGTATTTT. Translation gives CATGSGGAGTDTQYF.

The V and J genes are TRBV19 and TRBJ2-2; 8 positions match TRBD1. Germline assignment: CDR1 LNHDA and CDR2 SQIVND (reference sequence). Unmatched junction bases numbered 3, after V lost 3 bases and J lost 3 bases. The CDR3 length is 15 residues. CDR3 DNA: TGTGCCAGTAGTATTCACAGGGGGGACACCGGGGAGCTGTTTTTT. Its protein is CASSIHRGDTGELFF.